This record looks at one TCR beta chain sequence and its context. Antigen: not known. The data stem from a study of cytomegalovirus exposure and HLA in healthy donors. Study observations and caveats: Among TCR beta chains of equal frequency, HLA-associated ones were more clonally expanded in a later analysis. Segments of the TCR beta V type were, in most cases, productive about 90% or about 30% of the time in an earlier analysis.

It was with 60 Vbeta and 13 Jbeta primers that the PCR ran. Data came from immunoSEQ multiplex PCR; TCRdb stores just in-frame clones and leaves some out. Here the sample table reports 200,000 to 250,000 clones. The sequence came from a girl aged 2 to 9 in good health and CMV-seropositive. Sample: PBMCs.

DNA of the CDR3: TGTGCCAGCAGCAATGTGGACAGGGGGACGTATGAGCAGTTCTTC. Its protein product is CASSNVDRGTYEQFF. V and J are TRBV21-1 and TRBJ2-1; the table names TRBD1, a call not compared with the DNA. TRBV21-1 is annotated as a pseudogene. The CDR3 sequence is 15 residues long.